This TCR beta chain was sequenced in a study of neurological immune-mediated disorders. Study results and caveats: Private repertoires in all groups were suggested by the absence of shared CDR3 amino acid sequences among expanded clones across subjects.

V shed 10 bases and J 4 bases; nucleotides not matched to a gene: 3. The CDR3 has 13 residues. Germline V lookup: CDR1 SGHVS, CDR2 FQNEAQ. This clonotype has ten or more counts. The antigen is undetermined. The method for making cDNA was 5'RACE, and it used 10-nucleotide random UMIs. TCRdb redid the calling of the 5' RACE reads with MiXCR, one entry per CDR3 protein. The sample shows approximately 21,000 distinct CDR3 sequences, approximately 6.2% of them seen only once. The receptor's source is a young man in good health. J is TRBJ1-6 and V is TRBV7-8; TRBD1 matches at 8 bases. The material sequenced was CD8+ T cells from blood. The CDR3 protein is CAIGQGYNSPLHF. In DNA, the CDR3 is TGTGCCATCGGACAGGGATATAATTCACCCCTCCACTTT.